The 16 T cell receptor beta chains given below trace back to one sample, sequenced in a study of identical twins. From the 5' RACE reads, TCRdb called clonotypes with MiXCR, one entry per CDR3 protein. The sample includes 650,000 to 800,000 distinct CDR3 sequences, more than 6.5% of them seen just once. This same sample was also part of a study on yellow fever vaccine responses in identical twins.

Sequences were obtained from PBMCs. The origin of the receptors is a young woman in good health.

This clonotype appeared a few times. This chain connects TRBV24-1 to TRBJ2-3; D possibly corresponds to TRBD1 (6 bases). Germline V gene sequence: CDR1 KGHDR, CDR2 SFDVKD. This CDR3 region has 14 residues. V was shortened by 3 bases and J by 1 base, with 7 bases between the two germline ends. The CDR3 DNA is TGTGCCACCAGTGATCGGACAGGCACAGATACGCAGTATTTT. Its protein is CATSDRTGTDTQYF.

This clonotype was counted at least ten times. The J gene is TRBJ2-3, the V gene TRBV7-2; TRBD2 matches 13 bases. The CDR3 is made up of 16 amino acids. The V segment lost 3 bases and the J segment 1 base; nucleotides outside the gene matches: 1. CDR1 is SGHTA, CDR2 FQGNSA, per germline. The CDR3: CASSLGLAGRTDTQYF. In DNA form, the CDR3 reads TGTGCCAGCAGCTTGGGACTAGCGGGACGCACAGATACGCAGTATTTT.

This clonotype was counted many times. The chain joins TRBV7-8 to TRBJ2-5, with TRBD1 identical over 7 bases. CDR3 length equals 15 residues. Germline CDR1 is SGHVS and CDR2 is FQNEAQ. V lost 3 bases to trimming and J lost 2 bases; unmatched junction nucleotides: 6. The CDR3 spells CASSFPGTAQETQYF. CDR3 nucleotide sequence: TGTGCCAGCAGCTTTCCTGGGACAGCTCAAGAGACCCAGTACTTC.

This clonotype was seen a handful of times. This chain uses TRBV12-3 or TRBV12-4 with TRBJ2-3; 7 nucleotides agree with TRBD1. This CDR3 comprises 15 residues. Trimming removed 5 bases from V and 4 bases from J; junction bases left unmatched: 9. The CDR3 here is CASSGTDVIADTQYF. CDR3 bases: TGTGCCAGCAGTGGGACAGACGTCATCGCAGATACGCAGTATTTT.

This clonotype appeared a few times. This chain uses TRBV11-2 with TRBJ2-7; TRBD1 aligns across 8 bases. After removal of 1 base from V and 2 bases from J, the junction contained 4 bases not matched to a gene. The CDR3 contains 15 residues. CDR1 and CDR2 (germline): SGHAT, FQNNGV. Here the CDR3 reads CASSLVGTGPYEQYF. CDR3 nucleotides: TGTGCCAGCAGCTTAGTGGGGACAGGCCCCTACGAGCAGTACTTC.

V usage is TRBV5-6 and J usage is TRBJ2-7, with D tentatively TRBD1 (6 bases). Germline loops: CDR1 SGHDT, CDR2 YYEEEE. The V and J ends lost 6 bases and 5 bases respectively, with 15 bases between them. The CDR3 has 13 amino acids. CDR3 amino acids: CASTFRGFHEQYF. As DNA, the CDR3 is TGTGCCAGCACCTTCAGGGGTTTCCACGAGCAGTACTTC.

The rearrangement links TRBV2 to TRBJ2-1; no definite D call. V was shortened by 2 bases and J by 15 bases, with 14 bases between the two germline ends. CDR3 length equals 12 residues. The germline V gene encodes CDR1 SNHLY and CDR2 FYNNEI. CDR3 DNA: TGTGCCAGCAGTGAACAAAGTGGCTTCGGGTTCTTC. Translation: CASSEQSGFGFF.

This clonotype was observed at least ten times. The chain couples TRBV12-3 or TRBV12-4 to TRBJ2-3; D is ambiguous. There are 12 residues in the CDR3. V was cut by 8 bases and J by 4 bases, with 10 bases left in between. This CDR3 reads CASRANPDTQYF. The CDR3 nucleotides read TGTGCCAGCCGAGCTAACCCAGATACGCAGTATTTT.

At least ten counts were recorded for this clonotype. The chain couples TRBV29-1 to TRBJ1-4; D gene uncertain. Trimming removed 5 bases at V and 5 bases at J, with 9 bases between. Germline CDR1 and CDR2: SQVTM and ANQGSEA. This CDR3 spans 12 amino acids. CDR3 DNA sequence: TGCAGCGTTAGTGGAGCAAATGAAAAACTGTTTTTT. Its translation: CSVSGANEKLFF.

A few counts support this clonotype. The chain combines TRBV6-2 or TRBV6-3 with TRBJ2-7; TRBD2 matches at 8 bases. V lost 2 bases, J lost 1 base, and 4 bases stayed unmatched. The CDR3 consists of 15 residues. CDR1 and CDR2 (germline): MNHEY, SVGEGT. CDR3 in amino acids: CASSYSGSLSYEQYF. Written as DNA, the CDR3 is TGTGCCAGCAGTTACAGCGGGAGTTTGTCCTACGAGCAGTACTTC.

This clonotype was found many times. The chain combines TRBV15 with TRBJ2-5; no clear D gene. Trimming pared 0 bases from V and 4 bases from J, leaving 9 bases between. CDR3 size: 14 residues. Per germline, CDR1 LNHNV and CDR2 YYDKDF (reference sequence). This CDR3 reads CATSRDKALETQYF. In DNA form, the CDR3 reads TGTGCCACCAGCAGAGACAAAGCCTTAGAGACCCAGTACTTC.

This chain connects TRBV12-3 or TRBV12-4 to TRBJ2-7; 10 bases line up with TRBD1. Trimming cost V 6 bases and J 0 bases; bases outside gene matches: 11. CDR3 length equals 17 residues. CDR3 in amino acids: CASSRRTGTGVSYEQYF. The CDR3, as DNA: TGTGCCAGCAGCCGACGGACCGGGACAGGGGTCTCCTACGAGCAGTACTTC.

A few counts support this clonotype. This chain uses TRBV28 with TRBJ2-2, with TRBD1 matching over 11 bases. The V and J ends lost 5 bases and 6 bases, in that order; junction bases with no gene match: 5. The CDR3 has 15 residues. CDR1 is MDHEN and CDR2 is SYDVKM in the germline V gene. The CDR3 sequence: CASSLGQGVAGELFF. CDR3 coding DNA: TGTGCCAGCAGTCTGGGACAGGGGGTCGCCGGGGAGCTGTTTTTT. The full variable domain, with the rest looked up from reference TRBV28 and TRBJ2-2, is DVKVTQSSRYLVKRTGEKVFLECVQDMDHENMFWYRQDPGLGLRLIYFSYDVKMKEKGDIPEGYSVSREKKERFSLILESASTNQTSMYLCASSLGQGVAGELFFGEGSRLTVL.

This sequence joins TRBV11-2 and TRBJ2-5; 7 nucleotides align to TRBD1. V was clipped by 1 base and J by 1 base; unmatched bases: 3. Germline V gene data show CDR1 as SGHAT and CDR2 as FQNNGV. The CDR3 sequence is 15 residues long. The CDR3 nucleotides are TGTGCCAGCAGCTTAGGAGGACAGGCCCAAGAGACCCAGTACTTC. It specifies CASSLGGQAQETQYF.

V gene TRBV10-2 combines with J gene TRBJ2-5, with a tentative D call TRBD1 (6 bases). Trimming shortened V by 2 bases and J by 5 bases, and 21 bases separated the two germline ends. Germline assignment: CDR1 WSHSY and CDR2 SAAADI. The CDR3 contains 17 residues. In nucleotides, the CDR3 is TGCGCCAGCAGTGAGAGGGTAGTTGGCAGGGGCGAGGAGACCCAGTACTTC. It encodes CASSERVVGRGEETQYF.

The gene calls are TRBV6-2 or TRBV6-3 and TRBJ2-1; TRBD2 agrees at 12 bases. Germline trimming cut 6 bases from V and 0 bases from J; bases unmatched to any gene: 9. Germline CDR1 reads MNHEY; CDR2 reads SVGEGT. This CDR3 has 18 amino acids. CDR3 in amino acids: CASRSGLAGRSSYNEQFF. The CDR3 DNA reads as TGTGCCAGCAGATCGGGACTAGCGGGTAGGAGCTCCTACAATGAGCAGTTCTTC.